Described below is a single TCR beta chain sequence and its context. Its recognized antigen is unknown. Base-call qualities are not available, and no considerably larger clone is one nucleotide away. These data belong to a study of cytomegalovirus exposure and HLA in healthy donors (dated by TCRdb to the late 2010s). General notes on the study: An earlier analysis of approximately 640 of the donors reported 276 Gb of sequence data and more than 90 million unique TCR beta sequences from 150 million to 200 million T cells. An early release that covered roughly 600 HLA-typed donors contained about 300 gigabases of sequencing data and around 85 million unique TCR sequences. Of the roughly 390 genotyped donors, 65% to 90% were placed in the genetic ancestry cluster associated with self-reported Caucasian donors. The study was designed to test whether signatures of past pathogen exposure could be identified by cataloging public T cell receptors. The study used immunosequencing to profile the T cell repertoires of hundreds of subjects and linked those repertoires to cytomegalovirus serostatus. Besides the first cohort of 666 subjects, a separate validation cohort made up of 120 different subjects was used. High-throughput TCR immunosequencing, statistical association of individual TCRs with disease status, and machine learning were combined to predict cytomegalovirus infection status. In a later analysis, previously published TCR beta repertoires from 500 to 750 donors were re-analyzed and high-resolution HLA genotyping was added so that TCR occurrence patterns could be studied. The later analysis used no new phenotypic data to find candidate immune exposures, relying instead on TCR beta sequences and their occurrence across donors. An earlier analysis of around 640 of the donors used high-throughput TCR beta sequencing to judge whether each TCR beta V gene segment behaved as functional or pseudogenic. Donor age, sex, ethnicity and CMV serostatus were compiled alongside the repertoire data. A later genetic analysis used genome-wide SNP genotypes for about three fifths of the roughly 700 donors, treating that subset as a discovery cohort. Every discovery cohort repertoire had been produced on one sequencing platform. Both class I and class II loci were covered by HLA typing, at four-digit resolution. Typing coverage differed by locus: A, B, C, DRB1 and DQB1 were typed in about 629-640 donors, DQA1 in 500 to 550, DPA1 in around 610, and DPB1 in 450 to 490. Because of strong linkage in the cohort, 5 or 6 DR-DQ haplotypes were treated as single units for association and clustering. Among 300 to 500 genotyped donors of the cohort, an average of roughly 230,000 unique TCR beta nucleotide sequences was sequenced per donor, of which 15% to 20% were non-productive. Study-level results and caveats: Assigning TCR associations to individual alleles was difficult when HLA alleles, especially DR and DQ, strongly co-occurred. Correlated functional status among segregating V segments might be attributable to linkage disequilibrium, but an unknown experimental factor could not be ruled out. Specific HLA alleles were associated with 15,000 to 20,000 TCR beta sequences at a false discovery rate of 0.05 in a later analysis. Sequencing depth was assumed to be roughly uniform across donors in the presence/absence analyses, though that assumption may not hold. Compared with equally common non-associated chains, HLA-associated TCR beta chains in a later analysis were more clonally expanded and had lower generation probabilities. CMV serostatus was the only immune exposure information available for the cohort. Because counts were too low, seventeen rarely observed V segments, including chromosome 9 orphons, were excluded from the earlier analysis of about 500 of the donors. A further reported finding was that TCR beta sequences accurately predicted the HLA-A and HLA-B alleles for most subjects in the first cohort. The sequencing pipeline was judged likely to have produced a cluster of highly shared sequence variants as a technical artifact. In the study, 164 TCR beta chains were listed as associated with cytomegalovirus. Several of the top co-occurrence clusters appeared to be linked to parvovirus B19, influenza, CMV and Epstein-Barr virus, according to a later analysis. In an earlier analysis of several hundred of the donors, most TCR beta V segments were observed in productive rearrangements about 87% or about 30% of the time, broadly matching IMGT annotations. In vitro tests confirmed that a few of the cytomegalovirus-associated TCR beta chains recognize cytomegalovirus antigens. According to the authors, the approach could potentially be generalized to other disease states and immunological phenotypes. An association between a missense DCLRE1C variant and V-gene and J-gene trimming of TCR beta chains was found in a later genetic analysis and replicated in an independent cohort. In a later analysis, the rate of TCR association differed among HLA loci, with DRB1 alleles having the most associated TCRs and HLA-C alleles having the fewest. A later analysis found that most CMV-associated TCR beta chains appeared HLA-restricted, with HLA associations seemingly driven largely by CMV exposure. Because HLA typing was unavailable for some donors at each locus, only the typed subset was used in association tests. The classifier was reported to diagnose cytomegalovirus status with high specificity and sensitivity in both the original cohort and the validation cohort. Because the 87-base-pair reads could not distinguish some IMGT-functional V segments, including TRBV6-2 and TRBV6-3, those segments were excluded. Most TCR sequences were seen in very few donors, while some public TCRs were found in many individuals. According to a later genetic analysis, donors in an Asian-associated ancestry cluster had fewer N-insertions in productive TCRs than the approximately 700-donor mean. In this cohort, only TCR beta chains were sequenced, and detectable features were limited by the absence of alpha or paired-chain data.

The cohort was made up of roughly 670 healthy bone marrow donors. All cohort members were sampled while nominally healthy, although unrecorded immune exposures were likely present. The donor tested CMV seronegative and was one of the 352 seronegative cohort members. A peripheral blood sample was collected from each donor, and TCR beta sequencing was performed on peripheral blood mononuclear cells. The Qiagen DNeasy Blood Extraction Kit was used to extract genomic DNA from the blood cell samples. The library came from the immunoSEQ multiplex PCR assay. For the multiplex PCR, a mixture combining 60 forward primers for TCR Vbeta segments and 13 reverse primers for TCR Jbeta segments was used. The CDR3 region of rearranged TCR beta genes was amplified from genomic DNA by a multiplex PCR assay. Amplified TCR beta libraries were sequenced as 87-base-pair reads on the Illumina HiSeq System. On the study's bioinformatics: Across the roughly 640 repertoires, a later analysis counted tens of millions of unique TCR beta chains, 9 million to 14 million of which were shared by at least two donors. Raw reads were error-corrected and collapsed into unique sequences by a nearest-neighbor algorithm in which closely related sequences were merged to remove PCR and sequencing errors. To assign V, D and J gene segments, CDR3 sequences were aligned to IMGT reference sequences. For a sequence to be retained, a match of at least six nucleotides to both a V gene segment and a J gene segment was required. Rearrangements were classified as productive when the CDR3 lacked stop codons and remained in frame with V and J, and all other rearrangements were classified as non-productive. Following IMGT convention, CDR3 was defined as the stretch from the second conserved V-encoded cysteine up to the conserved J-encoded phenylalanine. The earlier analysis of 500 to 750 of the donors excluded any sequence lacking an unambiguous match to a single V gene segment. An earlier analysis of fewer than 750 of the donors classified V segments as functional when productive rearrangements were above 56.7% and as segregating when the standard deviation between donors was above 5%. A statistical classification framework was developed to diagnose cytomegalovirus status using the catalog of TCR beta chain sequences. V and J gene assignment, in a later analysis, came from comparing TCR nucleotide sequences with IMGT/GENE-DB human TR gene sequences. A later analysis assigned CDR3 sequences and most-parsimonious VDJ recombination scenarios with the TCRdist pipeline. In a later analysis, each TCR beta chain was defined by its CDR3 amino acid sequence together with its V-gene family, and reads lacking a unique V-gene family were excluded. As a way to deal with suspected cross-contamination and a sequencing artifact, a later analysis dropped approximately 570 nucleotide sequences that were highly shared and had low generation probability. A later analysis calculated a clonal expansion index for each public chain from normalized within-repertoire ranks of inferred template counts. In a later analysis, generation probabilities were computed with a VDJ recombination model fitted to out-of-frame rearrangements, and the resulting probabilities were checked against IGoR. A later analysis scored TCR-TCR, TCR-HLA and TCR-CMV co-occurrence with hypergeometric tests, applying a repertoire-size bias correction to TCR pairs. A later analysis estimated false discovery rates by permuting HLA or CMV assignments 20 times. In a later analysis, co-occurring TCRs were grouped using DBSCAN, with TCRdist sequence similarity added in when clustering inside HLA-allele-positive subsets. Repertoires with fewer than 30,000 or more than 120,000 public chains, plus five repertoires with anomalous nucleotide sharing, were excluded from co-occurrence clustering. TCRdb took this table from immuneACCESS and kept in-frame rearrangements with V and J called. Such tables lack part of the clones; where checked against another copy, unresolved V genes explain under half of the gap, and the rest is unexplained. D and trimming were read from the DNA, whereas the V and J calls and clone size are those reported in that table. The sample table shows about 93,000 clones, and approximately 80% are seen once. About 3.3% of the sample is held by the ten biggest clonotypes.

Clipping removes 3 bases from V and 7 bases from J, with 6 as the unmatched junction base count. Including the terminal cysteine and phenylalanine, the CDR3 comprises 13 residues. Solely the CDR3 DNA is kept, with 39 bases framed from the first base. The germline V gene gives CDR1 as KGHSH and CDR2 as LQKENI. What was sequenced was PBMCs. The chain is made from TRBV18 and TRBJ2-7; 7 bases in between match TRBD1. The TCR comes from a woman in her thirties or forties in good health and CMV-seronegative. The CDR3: CASSPKTGEEQYF. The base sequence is TGTGCCAGCTCACCGAAAACAGGGGAAGAGCAGTACTTC.